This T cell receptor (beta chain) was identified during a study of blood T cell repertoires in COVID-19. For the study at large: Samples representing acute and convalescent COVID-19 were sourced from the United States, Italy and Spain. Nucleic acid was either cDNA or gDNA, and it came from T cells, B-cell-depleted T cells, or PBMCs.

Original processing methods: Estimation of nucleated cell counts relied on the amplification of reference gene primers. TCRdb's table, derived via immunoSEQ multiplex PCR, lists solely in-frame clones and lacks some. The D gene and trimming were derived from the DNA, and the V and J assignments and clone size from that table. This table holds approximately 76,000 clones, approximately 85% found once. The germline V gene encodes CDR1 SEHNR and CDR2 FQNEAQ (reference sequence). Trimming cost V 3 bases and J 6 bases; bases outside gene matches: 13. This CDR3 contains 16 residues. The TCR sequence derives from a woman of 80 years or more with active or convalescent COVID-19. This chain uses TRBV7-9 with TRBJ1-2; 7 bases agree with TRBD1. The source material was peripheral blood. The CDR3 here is CASSFRDNRDRDGYTF. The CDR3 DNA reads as TGTGCCAGCAGCTTTCGGGATAACCGGGACAGAGATGGCTACACCTTC.